This T cell receptor beta chain was retrieved from a study of blood T cell repertoires in COVID-19. In the study overall: Samples of COVID-19 (acute and convalescent) were obtained from the United States, Italy and Spain.

Assay used: immunoSEQ multiplex PCR; TCRdb lists only in-frame clones, some missing. This sample has hundreds of thousands of clones, with more than 75% found just once. Germline trimming cut 6 bases from V and 5 bases from J; bases unmatched to any gene: 11. The CDR3 runs to 15 residues. Germline CDR1 SQVTM, CDR2 ANQGSEA. The chain joins TRBV29-1 to TRBJ1-2, with 11 bases aligning to TRBD1. The sequencing input was peripheral blood. This receptor was taken from a middle-aged man with acute or convalescent COVID-19. CDR3 coding DNA: TGCAGCGTGGGGGTCGGACAGGGGGCAGGATATGGCTACACCTTC. It codes for CSVGVGQGAGYGYTF.